Reported below is one TCR beta chain. Its specificity is unknown. With V trimmed by 6 bases and J by 4 bases, 4 bases remained unmatched. This CDR3 region has 14 residues. The germline V gene has CDR1 ENHRY and CDR2 SYGVKD. The source of the sample is a study of T cells after yellow fever vaccination. The study, taken as a whole, reports: Post-booster repertoires contained most primary-vaccination clones again (96% CD4, 85% to 90% CD8). The study found a weaker secondary response that peaked faster, day 5 versus 15.

Universal primer sites and UMIs were introduced during 5'RACE template-switching synthesis of TCR cDNA. TCRdb re-derived calls from the 5' RACE reads in MiXCR, one entry per CDR3 protein. The sample holds 450,000 to 550,000 distinct CDR3 sequences; 20% to 25% are singletons and the top ten take roughly 16%. The sequencing used PBMCs, collected roughly 20 days after the first yellow fever vaccination. The receptor's source is a man aged 18 to 29 who received the YFV17D yellow fever vaccine. This chain joins TRBV10-3 and TRBJ1-5; TRBD1 aligns across 9 bases. This CDR3 reads CAISLDRGNQPQHF. CDR3 DNA: TGTGCCATCAGCTTGGACAGGGGAAATCAGCCCCAGCATTTT.